The clone carrying this T cell receptor (beta chain) has a count of ten or more. This entry is derived from a study of T cells in Graves' hyperthyroidism and ophthalmopathy. Researchers amplified the TCR beta CDR3 regions from RNA transcripts. TCR CDR3 underwent first-round RT-PCR with the HTBI primer set. Via MiXCR, TCRdb re-called the multiplex PCR reads, giving one row per CDR3 protein. Here the sample spans about 250,000 distinct CDR3 sequences, roughly 22% being singletons. The receptor was isolated from a woman aged 40 to 55 with Graves' ophthalmopathy. What was sequenced was blood.

The CDR3, as DNA: TGTGCCAGCAGACAAACCGGTAGCGGACCAGAGACCCAGTACTTC. Encoded protein: CASRQTGSGPETQYF. The J gene is TRBJ2-5, the V gene TRBV7-3; D may be TRBD2 (6 bases). Germline V gene data show CDR1 as SGHTA and CDR2 as FQGTGA. The CDR3 extends over 15 amino acids. V lost 6 bases to trimming and J lost 4 bases, with 18 bases between them.